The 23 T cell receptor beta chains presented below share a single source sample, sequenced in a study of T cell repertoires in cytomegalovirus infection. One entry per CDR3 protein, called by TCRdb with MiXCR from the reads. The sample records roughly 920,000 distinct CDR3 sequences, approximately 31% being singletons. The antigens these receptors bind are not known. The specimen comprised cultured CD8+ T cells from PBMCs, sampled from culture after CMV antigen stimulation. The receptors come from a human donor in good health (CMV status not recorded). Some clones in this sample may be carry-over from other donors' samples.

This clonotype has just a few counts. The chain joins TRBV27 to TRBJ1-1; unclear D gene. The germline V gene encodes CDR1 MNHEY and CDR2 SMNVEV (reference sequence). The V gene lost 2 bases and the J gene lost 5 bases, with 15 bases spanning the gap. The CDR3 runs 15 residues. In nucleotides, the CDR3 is TGTGCCAGCAGTTTAGTTACAGACGGTGGGACTGAAGCTTTCTTT. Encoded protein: CASSLVTDGGTEAFF.

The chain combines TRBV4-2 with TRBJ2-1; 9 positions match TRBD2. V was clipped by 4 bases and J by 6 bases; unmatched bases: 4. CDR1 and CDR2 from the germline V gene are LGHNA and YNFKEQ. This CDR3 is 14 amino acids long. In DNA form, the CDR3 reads TGTGCCAGCAGCCGGCGGGGGGGCCCCAATGAGCAGTTCTTC. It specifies CASSRRGGPNEQFF.

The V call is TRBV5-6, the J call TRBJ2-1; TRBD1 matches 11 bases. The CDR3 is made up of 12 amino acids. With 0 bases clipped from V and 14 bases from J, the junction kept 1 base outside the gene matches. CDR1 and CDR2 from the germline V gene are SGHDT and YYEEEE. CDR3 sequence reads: CASSLGTGGKFF. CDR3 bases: TGTGCCAGCAGCTTGGGGACAGGGGGCAAGTTCTTC.

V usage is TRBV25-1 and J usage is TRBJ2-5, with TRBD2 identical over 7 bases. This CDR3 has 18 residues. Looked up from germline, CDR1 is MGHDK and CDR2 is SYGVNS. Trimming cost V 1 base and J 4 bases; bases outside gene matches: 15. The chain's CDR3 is CASSELGSGPVSGETQYF. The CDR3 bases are TGTGCCAGCAGTGAATTGGGTAGCGGGCCCGTGAGTGGAGAGACCCAGTACTTC.

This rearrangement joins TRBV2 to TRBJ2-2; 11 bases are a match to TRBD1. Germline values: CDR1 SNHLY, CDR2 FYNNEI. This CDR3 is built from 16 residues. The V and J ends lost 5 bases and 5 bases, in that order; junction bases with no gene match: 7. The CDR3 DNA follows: TGTGCCAGCAGTTACGGACAGGGGGCGCAAACCGGGGAGCTGTTTTTT. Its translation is CASSYGQGAQTGELFF.

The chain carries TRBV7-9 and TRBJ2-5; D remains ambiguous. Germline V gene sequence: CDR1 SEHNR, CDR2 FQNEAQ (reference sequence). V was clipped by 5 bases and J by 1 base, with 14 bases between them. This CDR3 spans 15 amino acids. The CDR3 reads CASSPRAASQETQYF. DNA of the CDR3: TGTGCCAGCAGCCCCCGAGCCGCGAGCCAAGAGACCCAGTACTTC.

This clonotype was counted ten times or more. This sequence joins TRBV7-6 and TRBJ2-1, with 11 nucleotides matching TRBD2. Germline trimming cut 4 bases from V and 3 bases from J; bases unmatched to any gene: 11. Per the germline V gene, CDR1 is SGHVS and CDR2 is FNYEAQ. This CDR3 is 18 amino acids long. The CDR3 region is CASSSLAGGRRFYNEQFF. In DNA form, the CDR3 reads TGTGCCAGCAGCTCCTTAGCGGGGGGGCGTCGGTTCTACAATGAGCAGTTCTTC.

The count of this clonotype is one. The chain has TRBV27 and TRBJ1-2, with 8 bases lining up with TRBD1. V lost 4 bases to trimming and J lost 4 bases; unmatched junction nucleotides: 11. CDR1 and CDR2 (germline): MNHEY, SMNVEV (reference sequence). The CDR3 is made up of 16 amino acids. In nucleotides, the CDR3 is TGTGCCAGCAGTTCCCGGGAGACAGGGGTTTCCTATGGCTACACCTTC. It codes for CASSSRETGVSYGYTF.

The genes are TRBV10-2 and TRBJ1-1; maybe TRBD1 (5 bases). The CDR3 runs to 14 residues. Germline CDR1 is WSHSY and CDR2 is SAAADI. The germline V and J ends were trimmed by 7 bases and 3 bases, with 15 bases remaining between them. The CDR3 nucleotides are TGCGCCAGCACCCCGGGACGGTTGGACACTGAAGCTTTCTTT. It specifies CASTPGRLDTEAFF.

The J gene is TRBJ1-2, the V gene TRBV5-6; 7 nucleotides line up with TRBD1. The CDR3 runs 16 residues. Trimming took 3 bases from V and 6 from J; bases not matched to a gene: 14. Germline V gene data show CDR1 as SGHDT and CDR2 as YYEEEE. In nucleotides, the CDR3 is TGTGCCAGCAGCTACGATATGACAGGGAGAAGAAATGGCTACACCTTC. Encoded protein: CASSYDMTGRRNGYTF.

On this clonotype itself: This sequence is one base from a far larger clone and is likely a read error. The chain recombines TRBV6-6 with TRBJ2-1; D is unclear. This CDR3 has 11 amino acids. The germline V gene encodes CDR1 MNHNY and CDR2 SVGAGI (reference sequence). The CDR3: CTSSYSNEQFF. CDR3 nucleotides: TGTACCAGCAGTTATTCGAATGAGCAGTTCTTC.

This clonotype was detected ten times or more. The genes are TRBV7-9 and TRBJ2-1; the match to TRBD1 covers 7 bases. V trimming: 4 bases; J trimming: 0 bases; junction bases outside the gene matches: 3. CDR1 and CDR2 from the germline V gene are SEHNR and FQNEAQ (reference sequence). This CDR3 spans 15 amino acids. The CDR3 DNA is TGTGCCAGCAGCTACCGGGACAGCTCCTACAATGAGCAGTTCTTC. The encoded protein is CASSYRDSSYNEQFF.

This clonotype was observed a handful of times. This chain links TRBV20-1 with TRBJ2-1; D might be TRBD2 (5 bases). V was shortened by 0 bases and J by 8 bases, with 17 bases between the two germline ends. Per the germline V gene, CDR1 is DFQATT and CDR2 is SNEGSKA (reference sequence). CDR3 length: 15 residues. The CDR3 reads CSARDRAGPWDEQFF. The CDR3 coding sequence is TGCAGTGCTAGAGATCGCGCGGGCCCCTGGGATGAGCAGTTCTTC.

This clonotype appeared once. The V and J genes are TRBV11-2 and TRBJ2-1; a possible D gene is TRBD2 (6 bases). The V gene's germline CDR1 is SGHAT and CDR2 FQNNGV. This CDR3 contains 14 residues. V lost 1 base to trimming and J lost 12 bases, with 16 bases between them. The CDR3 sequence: CASSLGGTWRWQFF. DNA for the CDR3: TGTGCCAGCAGCTTAGGCGGGACTTGGCGGTGGCAGTTCTTC.

The CDR3 sequence is CASSGYGTEETQYF. CDR3 DNA: TGTGCCAGCAGTGGATACGGGACAGAAGAGACCCAGTACTTC. V gene TRBV25-1 combines with J gene TRBJ2-5, with 7 bases matching TRBD1. The germline CDR1 and CDR2 sequences are MGHDK and SYGVNS. The CDR3 length is 14 residues. The junction had 5 bases not matched to a gene; V was cut back by 4 bases and J by 3 bases.

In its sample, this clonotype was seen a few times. Written as DNA, the CDR3 is TGTGCCAGCAGTTCGACTAGTGGACGGGAGCAGTACTTC. Translating gives CASSSTSGREQYF. The chain has TRBV27 and TRBJ2-7, with D maybe TRBD2 (6 bases). The CDR3 extends over 13 amino acids. With 4 bases removed from V and 7 bases from J, the gap between germline ends came to 14 bases. Germline V gene sequence: CDR1 MNHEY, CDR2 SMNVEV (reference sequence).

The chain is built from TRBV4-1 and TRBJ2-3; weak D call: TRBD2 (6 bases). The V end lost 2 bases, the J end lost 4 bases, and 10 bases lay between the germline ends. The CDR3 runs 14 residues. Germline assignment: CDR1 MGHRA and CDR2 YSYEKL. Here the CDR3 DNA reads TGCGCCAGCAGCCAACGGGGGAGCGCAGATACGCAGTATTTT. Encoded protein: CASSQRGSADTQYF.

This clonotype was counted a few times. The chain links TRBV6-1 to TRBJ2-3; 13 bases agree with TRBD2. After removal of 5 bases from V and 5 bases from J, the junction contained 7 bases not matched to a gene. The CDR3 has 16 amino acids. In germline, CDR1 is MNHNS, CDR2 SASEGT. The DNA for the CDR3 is TGTGCCAGCAGTTACAGTACTAGCGGGGGGGAAGATACGCAGTATTTT. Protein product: CASSYSTSGGEDTQYF.

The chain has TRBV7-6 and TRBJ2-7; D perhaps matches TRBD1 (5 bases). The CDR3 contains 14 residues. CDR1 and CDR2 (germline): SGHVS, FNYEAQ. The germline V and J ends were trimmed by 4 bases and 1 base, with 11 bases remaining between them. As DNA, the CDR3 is TGTGCCAGCAGCTCTCAGGGAATTTCCTACGAGCAGTACGTC. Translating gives CASSSQGISYEQYV.

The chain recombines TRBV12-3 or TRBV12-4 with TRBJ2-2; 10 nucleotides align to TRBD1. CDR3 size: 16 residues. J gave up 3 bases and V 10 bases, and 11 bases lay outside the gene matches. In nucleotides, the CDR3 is TGTGCCAATCCGCCTTCAGGACAGGGGGACACCGGGGAGCTGTTTTTT. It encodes CANPPSGQGDTGELFF.

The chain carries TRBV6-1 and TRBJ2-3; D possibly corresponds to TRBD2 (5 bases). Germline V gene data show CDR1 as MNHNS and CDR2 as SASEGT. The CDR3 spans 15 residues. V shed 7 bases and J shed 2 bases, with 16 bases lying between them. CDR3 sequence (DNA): TGTGCCAGCACTATCTTCTTGGAGGCCACAGATACGCAGTATTTT. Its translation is CASTIFLEATDTQYF.

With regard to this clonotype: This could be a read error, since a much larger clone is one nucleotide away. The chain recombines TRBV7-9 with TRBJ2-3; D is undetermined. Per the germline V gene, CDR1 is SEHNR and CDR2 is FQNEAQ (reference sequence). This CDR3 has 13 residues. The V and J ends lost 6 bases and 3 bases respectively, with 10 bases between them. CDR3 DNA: TGTGCCAGCAGTGATCATTTTACAGATACGCAGTATTTT. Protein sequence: CASSDHFTDTQYF.

CDR3 nucleotides: TGTGCCAGCAGTTACGCCTACCGGGACAGGGGGGCCATAAAGTATTTT. Its translation is CASSYAYRDRGAIKYF. V and J are TRBV6-2 or TRBV6-3 and TRBJ2-3, with TRBD1 matching 11 bases. This CDR3 comprises 16 residues. V lost 2 bases to trimming and J lost 13 bases; unmatched junction nucleotides: 14. Germline V CDR1 and CDR2: MNHEY, SVGEGT.